This T cell receptor beta chain was observed in a study of chemoradiotherapy in HPV16-positive cancers. About this clone itself: Its antigen is unidentified.

Germline CDR1 SGHRS, CDR2 YFSETQ. This CDR3 is 16 amino acids long. The V and J ends lost 7 bases and 2 bases, in that order; junction bases with no gene match: 9. Sequenced by immunoSEQ multiplex PCR; TCRdb stores in-frame clones only, minus some. The sample carries about 3,500 clones, around 82% recorded once. Study-wide results and limits: Better recurrence-free survival went with HPV-responsive T-cell expansion in HPV16-positive patients. Non-HPV-specific T cells did not expand in tumors during treatment, whereas candidate HPV-specific clones and E7-related motifs did.

Sequencing was performed on tumor tissue, taken from a patient who underwent chemoradiotherapy. The chain has TRBV5-1 and TRBJ2-5; 12 nucleotides align to TRBD1. This clonotype was sampled from a human donor with HPV-associated anogenital cancer. DNA of the CDR3: TGCGCCAGCCGGCCCGGGACAGGGGGCCGACAAGAGACCCAGTACTTC. It yields the protein CASRPGTGGRQETQYF.